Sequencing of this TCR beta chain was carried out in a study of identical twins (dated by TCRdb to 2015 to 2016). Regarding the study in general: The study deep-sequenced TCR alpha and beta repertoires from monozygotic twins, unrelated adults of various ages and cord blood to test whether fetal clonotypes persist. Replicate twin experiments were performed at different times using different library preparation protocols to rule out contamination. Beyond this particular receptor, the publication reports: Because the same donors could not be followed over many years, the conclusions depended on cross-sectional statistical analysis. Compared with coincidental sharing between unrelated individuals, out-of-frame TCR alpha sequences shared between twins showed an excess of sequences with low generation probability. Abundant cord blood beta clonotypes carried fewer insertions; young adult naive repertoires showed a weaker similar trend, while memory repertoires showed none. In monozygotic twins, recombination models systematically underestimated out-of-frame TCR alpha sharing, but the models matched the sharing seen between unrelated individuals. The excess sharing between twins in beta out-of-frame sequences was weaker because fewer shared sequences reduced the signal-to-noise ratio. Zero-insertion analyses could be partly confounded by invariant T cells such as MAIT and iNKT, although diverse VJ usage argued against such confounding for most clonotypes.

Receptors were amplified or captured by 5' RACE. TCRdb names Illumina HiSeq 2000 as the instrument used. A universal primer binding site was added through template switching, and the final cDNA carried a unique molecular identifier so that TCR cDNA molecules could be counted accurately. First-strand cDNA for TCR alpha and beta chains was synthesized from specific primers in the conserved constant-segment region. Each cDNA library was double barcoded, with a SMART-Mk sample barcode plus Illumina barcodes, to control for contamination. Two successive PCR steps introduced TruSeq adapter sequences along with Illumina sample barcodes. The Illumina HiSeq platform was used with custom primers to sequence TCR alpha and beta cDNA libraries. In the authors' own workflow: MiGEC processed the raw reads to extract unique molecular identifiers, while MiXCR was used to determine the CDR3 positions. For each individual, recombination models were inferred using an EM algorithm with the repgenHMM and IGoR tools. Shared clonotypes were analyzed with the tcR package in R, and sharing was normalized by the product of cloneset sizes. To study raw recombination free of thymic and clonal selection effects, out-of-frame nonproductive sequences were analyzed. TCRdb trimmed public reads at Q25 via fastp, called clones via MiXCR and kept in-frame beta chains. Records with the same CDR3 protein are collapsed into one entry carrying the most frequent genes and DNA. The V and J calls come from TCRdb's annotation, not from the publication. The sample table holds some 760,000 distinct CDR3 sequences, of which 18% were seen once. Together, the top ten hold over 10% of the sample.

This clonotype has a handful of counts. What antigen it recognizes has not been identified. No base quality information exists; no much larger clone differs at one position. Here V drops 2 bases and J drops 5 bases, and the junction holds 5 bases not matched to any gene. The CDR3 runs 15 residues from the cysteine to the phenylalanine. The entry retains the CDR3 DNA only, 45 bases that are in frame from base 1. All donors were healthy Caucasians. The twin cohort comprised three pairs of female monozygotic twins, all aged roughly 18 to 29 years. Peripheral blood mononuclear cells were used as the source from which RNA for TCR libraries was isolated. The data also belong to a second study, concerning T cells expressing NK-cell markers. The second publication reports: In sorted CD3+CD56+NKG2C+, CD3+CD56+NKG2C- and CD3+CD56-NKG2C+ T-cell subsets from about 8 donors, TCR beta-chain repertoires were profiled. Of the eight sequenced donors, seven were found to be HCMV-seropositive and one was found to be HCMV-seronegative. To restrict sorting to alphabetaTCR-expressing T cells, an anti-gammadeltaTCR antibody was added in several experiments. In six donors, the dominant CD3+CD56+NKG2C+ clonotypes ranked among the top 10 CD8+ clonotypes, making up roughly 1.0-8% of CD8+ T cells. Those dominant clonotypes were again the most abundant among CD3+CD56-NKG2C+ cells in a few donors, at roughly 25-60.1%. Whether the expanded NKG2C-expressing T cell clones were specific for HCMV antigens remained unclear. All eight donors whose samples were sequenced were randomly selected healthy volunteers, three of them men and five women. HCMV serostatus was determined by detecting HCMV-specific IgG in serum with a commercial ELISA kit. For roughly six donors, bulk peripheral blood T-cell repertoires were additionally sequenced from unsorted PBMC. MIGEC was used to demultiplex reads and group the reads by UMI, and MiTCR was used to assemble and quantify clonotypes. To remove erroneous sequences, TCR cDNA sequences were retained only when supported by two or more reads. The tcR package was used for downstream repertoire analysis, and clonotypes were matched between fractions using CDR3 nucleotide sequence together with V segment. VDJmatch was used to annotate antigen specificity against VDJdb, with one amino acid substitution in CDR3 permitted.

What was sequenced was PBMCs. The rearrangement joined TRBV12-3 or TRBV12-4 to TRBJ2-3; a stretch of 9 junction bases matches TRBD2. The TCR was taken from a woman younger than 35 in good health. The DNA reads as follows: TGTGCCAGCAGTTTACGCGGGGGGGCAAGAGATACGCAGTATTTT. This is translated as CASSLRGGARDTQYF.